This entry lists 22 T cell receptor beta chains sequenced from one sample in a study of tumor and adjacent non-tumor tissue in lung cancer. No cell sorting was done before RNA was extracted from the tissue. A modified ARM-PCR protocol with three rounds of nested PCR amplified TCRbeta. TCRdb itself ran the multiplex PCR reads through MiXCR, one entry per CDR3 protein. This sample has 200,000 to 250,000 distinct CDR3 sequences, with around 71% found just once. Sequenced: lung tumor tissue. The receptors here all came from a man aged 60-69 years with non-small cell lung cancer.

The chain couples TRBV7-9 to TRBJ1-1; unclear D gene. This CDR3 is 14 amino acids long. V shed 5 bases and J shed 5 bases, with 15 bases lying between them. Germline assignment: CDR1 SEHNR and CDR2 FQNEAQ (reference sequence). The CDR3 nucleotides are TGTGCCAGCAGCACCCGGGCCATTTCGACTGAAGCTTTCTTT. It codes for CASSTRAISTEAFF.

This clonotype was recorded a few times. V gene TRBV6-1 combines with J gene TRBJ2-1; D remains ambiguous. Per the germline V gene, CDR1 is MNHNS and CDR2 is SASEGT. This CDR3 has 12 amino acids. Trimming stripped 6 bases from V and 9 bases from J, with 12 bases between. CDR3 loop: CASSLGSLEQFF. The CDR3 DNA follows: TGTGCCAGCAGCCTCGGGTCGCTTGAGCAGTTCTTC.

As for this clonotype: This may arise from a read error, as a much more abundant clone is one base away. V is TRBV20-1 and J is TRBJ1-1; a weak D match, TRBD1 (5 bases). The length of the CDR3 is 12 residues. CDR1 is DFQATT, CDR2 SNEGSKA, per germline (reference sequence). V was pared by 6 bases and J by 3 bases, with 11 bases between. CDR3 loop: CSAPDSDTEAFF. As DNA, the CDR3 is TGCAGTGCCCCTGACAGTGACACTGAAGCTTTCTTT.

There are many counts of this clonotype. The rearrangement links TRBV5-1 to TRBJ1-3; no clear D. CDR1 and CDR2 (germline): SGHRS, YFSETQ. Trimming left V 0 bases short and J 3 bases short, with 10 bases between. The CDR3 has 15 residues. The chain's CDR3 is CASSLGSGDGNTIYF. The CDR3 coding sequence is TGCGCCAGCAGCTTGGGGTCGGGTGATGGAAACACCATATATTTT.

This clonotype was counted at least ten times. The J gene is TRBJ1-5, the V gene TRBV5-1; 7 positions match TRBD1. J lost 4 bases, V lost 4 bases, and 5 bases had no gene match. The CDR3 loop spans 14 amino acids. Germline CDR1 and CDR2: SGHRS and YFSETQ. The CDR3 here is CASSPGQENQPQHF. The CDR3 DNA reads TGCGCCAGCAGCCCCGGACAGGAGAATCAGCCCCAGCATTTT.

About this clonotype: A clone one base away is much larger, so this may be a read error. The J gene is TRBJ2-5, the V gene TRBV20-1; a possible D gene is TRBD2 (5 bases). This CDR3 is built from 14 residues. Trimming took off 0 bases at V and 2 bases at J, with 10 bases between the two ends. Germline CDR1 DFQATT, CDR2 SNEGSKA (reference sequence). In DNA form, the CDR3 reads TGCAGTGCTAGAGATACACTAGGACAAGAGACCCAGTACTTC. Translated: CSARDTLGQETQYF.

Regarding this clonotype: This sequence may be a read error, since a much larger clone differs from it by one base. The V call is TRBV4-1, the J call TRBJ1-2; a possible D gene is TRBD1 (5 bases). The CDR3 is 15 residues long. The germline CDR1 and CDR2 sequences are MGHRA and YSYEKL. CDR3 DNA: TGCGCCAGCAGCCAAGATCACAGGTGGGGGTATGGCTACATCTTC. Amino acid sequence: CASSQDHRWGYGYIF.

The V call is TRBV5-4, the J call TRBJ2-1; possibly TRBD2 for D (5 bases). CDR3 length equals 15 residues. The germline V gene has CDR1 SGHNT and CDR2 YYREEE (reference sequence). V gave up 1 base and J gave up 5 bases, with 13 bases separating them. CDR3 DNA sequence: TGTGCCAGCAGCTTGAGGTCTAGCCGGAACAATGAGCAGTTCTTC. As protein: CASSLRSSRNNEQFF. The full variable domain, rest sourced from reference TRBV5-4 and TRBJ2-1, is ETGVTQSPTHLIKTRGQQVTLRCSSQSGHNTVSWYQQALGQGPQFIFQYYREEENGRGNFPPRFSGLQFPNYSSELNVNALELDDSALYLCASSLRSSRNNEQFFGPGTRLTVL.

The CDR3 reads CACSLEGAGGYEQYF. The DNA for the CDR3 is TGTGCATGCAGCTTAGAGGGGGCAGGGGGCTACGAGCAGTACTTC. This chain uses TRBV11-3 with TRBJ2-7; 7 bases agree with TRBD1. The CDR3 contains 15 residues. From germline, CDR1 is SGHNT and CDR2 YENEEA.

A note on this clonotype: Germline and junction disagree at one end, which may indicate a read error. The chain carries TRBV20-1 and TRBJ1-4, with D unclear. CDR3 length equals 11 residues. CDR1 DFQATT and CDR2 SNEGSKA come from the germline V gene (reference sequence). The CDR3 loop reads CGILSNEKLVF. The CDR3 DNA follows: TGCGGTATCTTATCTAATGAAAAACTGGTTTTT.

On this clonotype: This may be a read error: a much more frequent sequence differs by one nucleotide. The genes are TRBV20-1 and TRBJ2-2; weak D call: TRBD1 (5 bases). Germline V gene lookup returns CDR1 DFQATT and CDR2 SNEGSKA (reference sequence). Trimming removed 8 bases at V and 2 bases at J, with 21 bases between. The CDR3 is 16 amino acids. CDR3 residues: CSPKTPTALNTGELFF. CDR3 bases: TGCAGTCCTAAAACCCCGACAGCTTTAAACACCGGGGAGCTGTTTTTT.

The V call is TRBV20-1, the J call TRBJ2-7; 14 positions agree with TRBD2. Germline V lookup: CDR1 DFQATT, CDR2 SNEGSKA (reference sequence). This CDR3 is 16 amino acids long. Trimming removed 1 base from V and 7 bases from J; junction bases left unmatched: 9. CDR3 in DNA: TGCAGTGCTAGAGGGGGACTAGCGGGAGCTCCCCATGAGCAGTACTTC. It specifies CSARGGLAGAPHEQYF.

Concerning this clonotype: Mismatch with germline at one junction end may stem from a read error. V is TRBV6-2 or TRBV6-3 and J is TRBJ2-7; D is undetermined. The CDR3 has 16 residues. From germline, CDR1 is MNHEY and CDR2 SVGEGT. Here the CDR3 DNA reads TGTTCCAGCAGGATAGGTGTGACCTTCAGCTCCTACGAGCAGTACTTC. It translates to CSSRIGVTFSSYEQYF.

To note about this clonotype: A much larger clone sits a single nucleotide away, making a read error possible. The chain joins TRBV4-2 to TRBJ2-3, with D possibly being TRBD1 (5 bases). Germline assignment: CDR1 LGHNA and CDR2 YNFKEQ. The CDR3 totals 15 residues. The CDR3, as DNA: TGTGCCAGCAGCCAAGATTATCAGGGAACAGTTACGCAGTATTTT. It codes for CASSQDYQGTVTQYF.

This clonotype was observed once. One end of the junction does not line up with germline, which may come from a read error. The chain carries TRBV11-2 and TRBJ1-6; D possibly corresponds to TRBD1 (6 bases). The germline V gene has CDR1 SGHAT and CDR2 FQNNGV. This CDR3 is built from 14 residues. Here the CDR3 reads CASSLDSGASPLNF. The CDR3 coding sequence is TGTGCCAGCAGCTTAGACTCAGGGGCTTCACCCCTCAACTTT. The whole variable domain, filled in from reference TRBV11-2 and TRBJ1-6, reads EAGVAQSPRYKIIEKRQSVAFWCNPISGHATLYWYQQILGQGPKLLIQFQNNGVVDDSQLPKDRFSAERLKGVDSTLKIQPAKLEDSAVYLCASSLDSGASPLNFGNGTRLTVT.

As concerns this clonotype: Germline is not matched at one junction end, which may reflect a read error. The rearrangement joins TRBV6-1 to TRBJ2-3, with D perhaps TRBD1 or TRBD2 (6 bases each). The CDR3 is made up of 19 amino acids. CDR1 and CDR2 from the germline V gene are MNHNS and SASEGT. The CDR3 is CASSEALRGAQVGVDTRYF. DNA for the CDR3: TGTGCCAGCAGTGAAGCGCTTAGGGGGGCGCAGGTCGGTGTAGATACGCGGTATTTT.

In regard to this clonotype: Given a much more abundant clone one base away, this may be a read error. The chain is built from TRBV29-1 and TRBJ2-1; 12 positions match TRBD2. The CDR3 has 14 residues. Germline V lookup: CDR1 SQVTM, CDR2 ANQGSEA. V shed 6 bases and J 7 bases; nucleotides not matched to a gene: 7. The CDR3 reads CSVGLAGRPNEQFF. CDR3 coding DNA: TGCAGCGTCGGACTAGCGGGAAGACCAAATGAGCAGTTCTTC.

This clonotype was seen at least ten times. The genes are TRBV11-3 and TRBJ2-3, with 12 nucleotides matching TRBD2. There are 17 residues in the CDR3. After removal of 5 bases from V and 3 bases from J, the junction contained 9 bases not matched to a gene. Germline CDR1 and CDR2: SGHNT and YENEEA. CDR3 sequence reads: CASSLSTSGGGTDTQYF. CDR3 bases: TGTGCCAGCAGCCTCTCGACTAGCGGGGGAGGTACAGATACGCAGTATTTT.

The V and J genes are TRBV6-1 and TRBJ2-7; 7 bases fit TRBD1. CDR3 length equals 13 residues. Germline V gene lookup returns CDR1 MNHNS and CDR2 SASEGT. V gave up 4 bases and J gave up 3 bases; unmatched junction bases: 3. CDR3 DNA sequence: TGTGCCAGCAGTGCGGACAGGATCTACGAGCAGTACTTC. It specifies CASSADRIYEQYF.

A word on this clonotype: This may arise from a read error, as a much more abundant clone is one base away. The chain joins TRBV4-1 to TRBJ2-1; D call uncertain. The CDR3 extends over 16 amino acids. The V end lost 0 bases, the J end lost 7 bases, and 16 bases lay between the germline ends. Germline lookup yields CDR1 MGHRA and CDR2 YSYEKL. The CDR3 sequence is CASSQERVGGGNEQFF. The CDR3 coding sequence is TGCGCCAGCAGCCAAGAAAGAGTGGGCGGTGGTAATGAGCAGTTCTTC.

Turning to this clonotype: Since no conserved phenylalanine or tryptophan closes the CDR3, a read error is the likely cause. The chain carries TRBV12-3 or TRBV12-4 and TRBJ2-2; D not resolved. The CDR3 length is 16 residues. This CDR3 reads CASSPAQTLSTRELFL. CDR3 DNA sequence: TGTGCCAGCAGCCCAGCACAGACCCTTAGCACCAGGGAGCTGTTTTTA.

This chain joins TRBV5-8 and TRBJ2-3; D ambiguous. CDR3 length: 13 amino acids. V gave up 0 bases and J gave up 6 bases, with 8 bases separating them. Germline CDR1 is SGHTS and CDR2 is YDEGEE. The DNA of the CDR3 is TGTGCCAGCAGCTTGGGCTTTAGGGATACGCAGTATTTT. Translating it yields CASSLGFRDTQYF.